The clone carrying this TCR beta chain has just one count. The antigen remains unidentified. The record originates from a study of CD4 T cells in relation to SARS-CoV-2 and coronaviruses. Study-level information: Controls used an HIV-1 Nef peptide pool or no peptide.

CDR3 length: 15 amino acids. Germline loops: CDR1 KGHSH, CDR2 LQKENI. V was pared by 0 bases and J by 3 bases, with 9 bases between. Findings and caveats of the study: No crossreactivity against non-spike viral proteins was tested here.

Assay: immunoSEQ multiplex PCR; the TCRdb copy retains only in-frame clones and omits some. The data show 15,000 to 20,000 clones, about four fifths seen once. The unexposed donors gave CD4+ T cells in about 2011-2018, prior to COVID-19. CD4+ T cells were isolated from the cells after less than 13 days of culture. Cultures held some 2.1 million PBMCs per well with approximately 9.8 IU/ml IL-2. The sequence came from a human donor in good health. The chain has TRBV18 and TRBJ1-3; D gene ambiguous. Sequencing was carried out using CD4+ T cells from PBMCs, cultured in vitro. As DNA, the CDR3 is TGTGCCAGCTCACCACCAGGGTCTCATGGAAACACCATATATTTT. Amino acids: CASSPPGSHGNTIYF.